The present T cell receptor (beta chain) was sequenced within a study of technical replicates of blood from several donors. After removal of 7 bases from V and 7 bases from J, the junction contained 9 bases not matched to a gene. The CDR3 loop spans 13 amino acids. Germline V CDR1 and CDR2: SGHTA, FQGNSA. Clones were sequenced by immunoSEQ multiplex PCR, and TCRdb holds only the in-frame ones, with some missing. The table has just under 85,000 clones, 90% to 95% seen once. The receptor was isolated from a human donor in good health. The source material was T cells isolated from PBMCs. The chain is built from TRBV7-2 and TRBJ1-2; 7 bases agree with TRBD1. CDR3 amino acids: CASNYDRVGGYTF. The CDR3 DNA is TGTGCCAGCAATTACGACAGGGTGGGTGGCTACACCTTC.